The 23 T cell receptor beta chains below all came from one sample that was sequenced in a study of OX40 agonist ivuxolimab in advanced cancers. The method was immunoSEQ multiplex PCR; TCRdb's version includes in-frame clones alone and lacks a portion of them. The profile covers fewer than 85,000 clones, with over 75% appearing a single time and 6.2% taken by the ten largest. The sample was CD4+ or CD8+ T cells sorted from blood, taken in a trial of the OX40 agonist ivuxolimab. Receptors were obtained from an adult with an advanced solid tumor such as melanoma, head and neck, liver or kidney cancer.

This clone occurred once. The rearrangement links TRBV7-2 to TRBJ2-7; 9 bases align to TRBD1. After removal of 4 bases from V and 1 base from J, the junction contained 8 bases not matched to a gene. The CDR3 length is 16 residues. Per germline, CDR1 SGHTA and CDR2 FQGNSA. CDR3 coding DNA: TGTGCCAGCAGCTACTTGTCGGGACAGGGTTCCTACGAGCAGTACTTC. This codes for CASSYLSGQGSYEQYF.

The chain links TRBV16 to TRBJ1-2; tentatively, D is TRBD1 (6 bases). V was trimmed by 2 bases and J by 7 bases, leaving 17 bases between them. The CDR3 is 15 amino acids. Germline V CDR1 and CDR2: KGHSY, FQNENV. The CDR3 DNA sequence: TGTGCCAGCAGCCAACTGACAGGTGCGGTCTCTGGCTACACCTTC. This gives the protein CASSQLTGAVSGYTF.

The rearrangement uses TRBV2 and TRBJ2-1; 8 positions agree with TRBD2. The trim removed 7 bases at V and 8 bases at J, leaving 16 bases unmatched. The CDR3 consists of 16 residues. The germline gives CDR1 SNHLY, CDR2 FYNNEI. The CDR3 region has the DNA TGTGCCAGCACCATACCGGGACTAGTGAAGTTCGATGAGCAGTTCTTC. Protein product: CASTIPGLVKFDEQFF. Variable domain in full (rest from reference TRBV2 and TRBJ2-1): EPEVTQTPSHQVTQMGQEVILRCVPISNHLYFYWYRQILGQKVEFLVSFYNNEISEKSEIFDDQFSVERPDGSNFTLKIRSTKLEDSAMYFCASTIPGLVKFDEQFFGPGTRLTVL.

This chain joins TRBV29-1 and TRBJ1-2, with a tentative D call TRBD1 (5 bases). V was pared by 7 bases and J by 8 bases, with 11 bases between. Germline lookup yields CDR1 SQVTM and CDR2 ANQGSEA. There are 10 residues in the CDR3. The CDR3: CSGDSSGYTF. The CDR3 DNA reads TGCAGCGGCGACAGTAGCGGCTACACCTTC. Looking up the rest from reference TRBV29-1 and TRBJ1-2 gives the full variable domain: SAVISQKPSRDICQRGTSLTIQCQVDSQVTMMFWYRQQPGQSLTLIATANQGSEATYESGFVIDKFPISRPNLTFSTLTVSNMSPEDSSIYLCSGDSSGYTFGSGTRLTVV.

The chain employs TRBV7-9 and TRBJ2-1; D remains ambiguous. Looked up from germline, CDR1 is SEHNR and CDR2 is FQNEAQ (reference sequence). The V end lost 2 bases, the J end lost 8 bases, and 10 bases lay between the germline ends. The CDR3 length is 13 residues. The CDR3 protein is CASSLNAFDEQFF. In nucleotides, the CDR3 is TGTGCCAGCAGCTTAAATGCTTTCGATGAGCAGTTCTTC.

This clone was observed once. The chain combines TRBV7-9 with TRBJ1-1; D gene unclear. The CDR3 sequence is 14 residues long. Trimming removed 0 bases from V and 1 base from J, with 6 bases in between. Per the germline V gene, CDR1 is SEHNR and CDR2 is FQNEAQ (reference sequence). The CDR3 DNA reads TGTGCCAGCAGCTTAGCCGGAGGGAACACTGAAGCTTTCTTT. Protein: CASSLAGGNTEAFF.

The rearrangement links TRBV30 to TRBJ2-6; 7 bases are a match to TRBD1. The V segment lost 5 bases and the J segment 2 bases; nucleotides outside the gene matches: 3. Germline CDR1 GTSNPN, CDR2 SVGIG (reference sequence). This CDR3 has 14 amino acids. This chain's CDR3 is CAWVDRAGANVLTF. The CDR3 nucleotides read TGTGCCTGGGTTGACAGGGCTGGGGCCAACGTCCTGACTTTC.

V is TRBV11-2 and J is TRBJ2-7, with D hard to call. Germline V lookup: CDR1 SGHAT, CDR2 FQNNGV. Between the trimmed V and J ends, which lost 4 bases and 3 bases, there was a span of 16 bases. This CDR3 has 15 amino acids. CDR3 sequence reads: CASSWESEPHYEQYF. The DNA of the CDR3 is TGTGCCAGCAGCTGGGAATCGGAGCCGCACTACGAGCAGTACTTC.

The chain couples TRBV19 to TRBJ1-1; D gene uncertain. Germline V gives CDR1 LNHDA, CDR2 SQIVND (reference sequence). The CDR3 extends over 15 amino acids. Trimming left V 6 bases short and J 0 bases short, with 14 bases between. CDR3 coding DNA: TGTGCCAGTAGCCCCCGGTTGGGGATGAACACTGAAGCTTTCTTT. This gives the protein CASSPRLGMNTEAFF.

The rearrangement uses TRBV28 and TRBJ2-1; TRBD2 matches at 11 bases. Trimming at V came to 7 bases and at J to 3 bases, leaving 2 bases not matched to a gene. The germline V gene encodes CDR1 MDHEN and CDR2 SYDVKM. The CDR3 sequence is 14 residues long. CDR3 in DNA: TGTGCCAGCAAAACTAGCGGGAGCTACAATGAGCAGTTCTTC. It specifies CASKTSGSYNEQFF.

The V and J genes are TRBV11-2 and TRBJ1-1; TRBD1 might be the D (6 bases). The V and J ends lost 5 bases and 4 bases respectively, with 17 bases between them. Germline V gene lookup returns CDR1 SGHAT and CDR2 FQNNGV. The length of the CDR3 is 15 residues. Here the CDR3 DNA reads TGTGCCAGCAGCCCCCGCAATTTCAGGGGCACTGAAGCTTTCTTT. As protein: CASSPRNFRGTEAFF.

The chain carries TRBV7-3 and TRBJ2-1, with 8 bases fitting TRBD2. The germline gives CDR1 SGHTA, CDR2 FQGTGA. This CDR3 region has 17 residues. The V gene end was trimmed by 2 bases and the J gene end by 1 base; junction bases not matched to a gene: 7. The CDR3 loop is CASSLAGGGFSYNEQFF. In DNA, the CDR3 is TGTGCCAGCAGCTTAGCAGGCGGGGGGTTTTCCTACAATGAGCAGTTCTTC. The full variable domain, its missing parts supplied by reference TRBV7-3 and TRBJ2-1, is GAGVSQTPSNKVTEKGKYVELRCDPISGHTALYWYRQSLGQGPEFLIYFQGTGAADDSGLPNDRFFAVRPEGSVSTLKIQRTERGDSAVYLCASSLAGGGFSYNEQFFGPGTRLTVL.

This clone was seen more than once but under ten times. Here the CDR3 reads CAWSTGQGQLRYEQYF. CDR3 DNA: TGTGCCTGGAGTACAGGACAGGGGCAACTGCGTTACGAGCAGTACTTC. The chain couples TRBV30 to TRBJ2-7, with TRBD1 matching over 9 bases. V gave up 2 bases and J gave up 4 bases; unmatched junction bases: 12. This CDR3 has 16 residues. The germline V gene has CDR1 GTSNPN and CDR2 SVGIG (reference sequence).

J is TRBJ1-5 and V is TRBV28; the match to TRBD1 covers 7 bases. Germline CDR1 MDHEN, CDR2 SYDVKM. There are 16 residues in the CDR3. J lost 0 bases, V lost 2 bases, and 4 bases had no gene match. The CDR3 DNA reads as TGTGCCAGCAGTTTAGGACAGGCCTATAGCAATCAGCCCCAGCATTTT. It specifies CASSLGQAYSNQPQHF.

The chain links TRBV4-1 to TRBJ1-3, with TRBD1 matching 7 bases. The CDR3 extends over 15 amino acids. Germline CDR1 and CDR2: MGHRA and YSYEKL. The V gene end was trimmed by 4 bases and the J gene end by 2 bases; junction bases not matched to a gene: 5. The CDR3 loop reads CASSLTGEPGNTIYF. As DNA, the CDR3 is TGCGCCAGCAGCCTCACAGGGGAGCCTGGAAACACCATATATTTT.

This chain uses TRBV5-1 with TRBJ1-1, with D perhaps matching TRBD1 (6 bases). Trimming left V 4 bases short and J 3 bases short, with 10 bases between. CDR3 length: 13 amino acids. In germline, CDR1 is SGHRS, CDR2 YFSETQ. CDR3 coding DNA: TGCGCCAGCAGCCCCAGACAGGACACTGAAGCTTTCTTT. Its translation: CASSPRQDTEAFF. Full variable domain (outside the CDR3, taken from reference TRBV5-1 and TRBJ1-1): KAGVTQTPRYLIKTRGQQVTLSCSPISGHRSVSWYQQTPGQGLQFLFEYFSETQRNKGNFPGRFSGRQFSNSRSEMNVSTLELGDSALYLCASSPRQDTEAFFGQGTRLTVV.

J is TRBJ2-1 and V is TRBV27; TRBD1 aligns across 7 bases. The V gene end was trimmed by 4 bases and the J gene end by 6 bases; junction bases not matched to a gene: 9. Germline V gives CDR1 MNHEY, CDR2 SMNVEV (reference sequence). CDR3 size: 15 residues. The CDR3 sequence is CASSWLRTGLNEQFF. The CDR3 DNA sequence: TGTGCCAGCAGTTGGCTCCGGACAGGACTCAATGAGCAGTTCTTC.

In regard to this clone: Compared with germline, one end of the junction differs, possibly owing to a read error. The sample has other DNA sequences that encode this CDR3 too. The chain carries TRBV5-6 and TRBJ1-2; D not certain. Germline CDR1 reads SGHDT; CDR2 reads YYEEEE. This CDR3 is built from 14 residues. As DNA, the CDR3 is TGTGCCAGCAGAGCACAGTCCATAAACTATGGTTACACCTTC. Residues: CASRAQSINYGYTF.

The chain carries TRBV5-1 and TRBJ1-5; D is unresolved. CDR3 length: 14 amino acids. Trimming removed 0 bases at V and 5 bases at J, with 9 bases between. Germline V lookup: CDR1 SGHRS, CDR2 YFSETQ. The CDR3 loop is CASSLGGQDQPQHF. DNA for the CDR3: TGCGCCAGCAGCTTGGGAGGGCAAGATCAGCCCCAGCATTTT.

This chain links TRBV5-4 with TRBJ2-5, with TRBD1 as a possible D gene (5 bases). Germline assignment: CDR1 SGHNT and CDR2 YYREEE (reference sequence). V lost 4 bases, J lost 4 bases, and 14 bases lay in between. The CDR3 has 14 amino acids. The CDR3 sequence is CASSPGARGETQYF. As DNA, the CDR3 is TGTGCCAGCAGCCCCGGAGCTAGGGGAGAGACCCAGTACTTC.

The chain couples TRBV6-5 to TRBJ1-1; 7 bases are a match to TRBD1. Trimming removed 0 bases from V and 1 base from J; junction bases left unmatched: 2. CDR1 is MNHEY and CDR2 is SVGAGI in the germline V gene. The CDR3 is 15 residues long. The CDR3 sequence: CASSYSRGPNTEAFF. The CDR3 coding sequence is TGTGCCAGCAGTTACTCAAGGGGGCCGAACACTGAAGCTTTCTTT.

This sequence joins TRBV30 and TRBJ2-7; no reliable D call. The germline V gene encodes CDR1 GTSNPN and CDR2 SVGIG (reference sequence). The CDR3 has 12 amino acids. The ends were cut back, 4 bases at V and 1 base at J, with 8 bases in the middle. The chain's CDR3 is CAWKSVSYEQYF. CDR3 nucleotides: TGTGCCTGGAAATCTGTATCCTACGAGCAGTACTTC.

CDR3 DNA: TGTGCCTGGAGTGTGGTCCCCTTTAATGGAAATTCACCCCTCCACTTT. Amino acid sequence: CAWSVVPFNGNSPLHF. The V and J genes are TRBV30 and TRBJ1-6; the D is unclear. The V and J ends lost 0 bases and 7 bases respectively, with 16 bases between them. This CDR3 has 16 residues. Germline loops: CDR1 GTSNPN, CDR2 SVGIG (reference sequence).